The rows below give T cell receptor beta chains drawn from one sample of a study of cytomegalovirus exposure and HLA in healthy donors. The data were produced by immunoSEQ multiplex PCR, yet TCRdb's version contains in-frame clones alone and is incomplete. The table includes some 180,000 clones, 73% detected once. Input material: PBMCs. These receptors all stem from a woman under 30 in good health and CMV-seropositive. CDR3s include the opening cysteine and the closing phenylalanine or tryptophan. Fields, in order: D gene, clone size, V gene, J gene, CDR3 protein, CDR3 DNA. The D gene is left open where the match is weak. Clone size is shown for a subset of rows, as once, few, many or a class of expanded clone.

NA	NA	TRBV5-1	TRBJ2-7	CASSPGGARYEQYF	TGCGCCAGCAGCCCCGGCGGGGCGCGCTACGAGCAGTACTTC
TRBD2	NA	TRBV9	TRBJ2-5	CASSATSGGAETQYF	TGTGCCAGCAGCGCGACTAGCGGGGGGGCAGAGACCCAGTACTTC
TRBD2	once	TRBV14	TRBJ2-3	CASSQGQRGYTDTQYF	TGTGCCAGCAGCCAAGGCCAGCGGGGGTACACAGATACGCAGTATTTT
TRBD1	NA	TRBV28	TRBJ1-2	CASSYTQGVNGYTF	TGTGCCAGCAGCTATACACAGGGGGTGAATGGCTACACCTTC
NA	NA	TRBV4-1	TRBJ2-4	CASSQVTQVGIQYF	TGCGCCAGCAGCCAAGTTACACAGGTGGGCATTCAGTACTTC
TRBD2	once	TRBV5-1	TRBJ2-1	CASSSGTSGGARNEQFF	TGCGCCAGCAGCTCAGGGACTAGCGGGGGGGCCCGGAATGAGCAGTTCTTC
TRBD2	NA	TRBV2	TRBJ2-1	CASSGSGGTSYNEQFF	TGTGCCAGCAGTGGCAGCGGGGGTACCTCCTACAATGAGCAGTTCTTC
NA	NA	TRBV10-3	TRBJ2-5	CAISEVAQETQYF	TGTGCCATCAGTGAGGTAGCACAAGAGACCCAGTACTTC
NA	NA	TRBV18	TRBJ2-7	CASSPASYEQYF	TGTGCCAGCTCACCAGCCAGCTACGAGCAGTACTTC
NA	NA	TRBV18	TRBJ1-6	CASSLLQPDSPLHF	TGTGCCAGCTCACTCTTACAACCTGATTCACCCCTCCACTTT
NA	NA	TRBV7-7	TRBJ1-1	CASSLAGRENTEAFF	TGTGCTAGCAGCTTAGCGGGCAGAGAGAACACTGAAGCTTTCTTT
TRBD1	NA	TRBV7-2	TRBJ1-6	CASSSRDRVNSPLHF	TGTGCCAGCAGTTCCCGGGACAGGGTTAATTCACCCCTCCACTTT
TRBD2	NA	TRBV4-3	TRBJ2-2	CASSQAWELAGVRTGELFF	TGCGCCAGCAGCCAAGCCTGGGAACTAGCGGGGGTACGAACCGGGGAGCTGTTTTTT
NA	few	TRBV4-1	TRBJ1-1	CASSQAGITEAFF	TGCGCCAGCAGCCAAGCAGGGATCACTGAAGCTTTCTTT
NA	NA	TRBV19	TRBJ1-4	CASSVRGSEKLFF	TGTGCCAGTAGCGTTCGTGGTAGTGAAAAACTGTTTTTT
NA	NA	TRBV5-5	TRBJ1-1	CASSLGGTLNTEAFF	TGTGCCAGCAGCTTGGGGGGGACACTGAACACTGAAGCTTTCTTT
TRBD1	once	TRBV6-5	TRBJ2-7	CASSYGTGVYEQYF	TGTGCCAGCAGTTACGGGACAGGGGTTTACGAGCAGTACTTC
NA	few	TRBV9	TRBJ2-1	CASSSLGDNEQFF	TGTGCCAGCAGCTCATTAGGGGACAATGAGCAGTTCTTC
TRBD2	few	TRBV18	TRBJ2-7	CASSPGEGPYEQYF	TGTGCCAGCTCACCAGGGGAGGGCCCCTACGAGCAGTACTTC
TRBD1	NA	TRBV28	TRBJ1-2	CASRIRDRTYGYTF	TGTGCCAGCAGAATCCGGGACAGGACCTATGGCTACACCTTC
TRBD1	few	TRBV2	TRBJ1-5	CASRETGGTQPQHF	TGTGCCAGCAGGGAAACAGGGGGCACTCAGCCCCAGCATTTT
NA	NA	TRBV7-2	TRBJ2-7	CASSLSRSSYEQYF	TGTGCCAGCAGCTTGAGTCGGAGCTCCTACGAGCAGTACTTC
TRBD2	NA	TRBV9	TRBJ2-2	CASSVAGLAGTGELFF	TGTGCCAGCAGCGTAGCTGGACTAGCGGGCACCGGGGAGCTGTTTTTT
TRBD2	few	TRBV29-1	TRBJ2-7	CSVEDSGGVEQYF	TGCAGCGTTGAAGATAGCGGGGGAGTCGAGCAGTACTTC
TRBD2	NA	TRBV2	TRBJ2-3	CASSAASGGGTTSTDTQYF	TGTGCCAGCAGTGCGGCTAGCGGGGGGGGAACCACTAGCACAGATACGCAGTATTTT
NA	NA	TRBV28	TRBJ1-2	CASGSPGQHNYGYTF	TGTGCCAGTGGATCCCCGGGACAACATAACTATGGCTACACCTTC
NA	once	TRBV7-3	TRBJ2-1	CASSLSYSSYNEQFF	TGTGCCAGCAGCTTAAGCTATAGCTCCTACAATGAGCAGTTCTTC
NA	NA	TRBV2	TRBJ1-6	CASSEAPDSNSPLHF	TGTGCCAGCAGTGAAGCTCCCGACAGTAATTCACCCCTCCACTTT
TRBD1	NA	TRBV5-1	TRBJ2-2	CASSLVGQANTGELFF	TGCGCCAGCAGCTTGGTGGGACAGGCCAACACCGGGGAGCTGTTTTTT
NA	few	TRBV6-1	TRBJ1-5	CASSAQGTQPQHF	TGTGCCAGCAGTGCGCAGGGTACTCAGCCCCAGCATTTT
NA	NA	TRBV7-9	TRBJ1-1	CASSSRPLGGLMNTEAFF	TGTGCCAGCAGCTCACGCCCCCTTGGCGGTCTCATGAACACTGAAGCTTTCTTT
NA	few	TRBV6-5	TRBJ2-7	CAAYPTGEQYF	TGTGCCGCCTACCCGACTGGAGAGCAGTACTTC
TRBD2	few	TRBV7-2	TRBJ2-1	CASSLLGLAGDNEQFF	TGTGCCAGCAGCCTCCTGGGACTAGCGGGGGACAATGAGCAGTTCTTC
NA	NA	TRBV5-1	TRBJ1-1	CASSLETGKGNTEAFF	TGCGCCAGCAGCTTGGAAACAGGGAAGGGGAACACTGAAGCTTTCTTT
NA	NA	TRBV6-6	TRBJ1-3	CASSYGAQSSGNTIYF	TGTGCCAGCAGTTACGGGGCCCAGAGCTCTGGAAACACCATATATTTT
NA	NA	TRBV15	TRBJ1-4	CATSRRGSHGELFF	TGTGCCACCAGCCGCAGGGGAAGCCATGGGGAACTGTTTTTT
NA	few	TRBV21-1	TRBJ2-1	CASRLCLLLNRGGDNEQFF	TGTGCCAGCAGGCTGTGTCTCTTACTAAACAGGGGGGGCGACAATGAGCAGTTCTTC
TRBD2	NA	TRBV7-2	TRBJ2-7	CASSLERGRTYEQYF	TGTGCCAGCAGCTTAGAGCGGGGGCGCACCTACGAGCAGTACTTC
NA	NA	TRBV7-2	TRBJ1-1	CASSFRSSDDGTEAFF	TGTGCCAGCAGCTTTCGGTCGTCTGATGATGGCACTGAAGCTTTCTTT
TRBD2	NA	TRBV14	TRBJ2-1	CASSPRRTSGGNEQFF	TGTGCCAGCAGCCCCCGGCGGACTAGCGGAGGAAATGAGCAGTTCTTC
TRBD1	NA	TRBV7-9	TRBJ1-2	CASSSPRDRPSEDYGYTF	TGTGCCAGCAGCTCCCCCCGGGACAGACCTTCCGAGGACTATGGCTACACCTTC
TRBD1	NA	TRBV5-4	TRBJ2-1	CASSQGQGGAEQFF	TGTGCCAGCAGCCAGGGACAGGGAGGTGCGGAGCAGTTCTTC